A single sample is the source of the 16 T cell receptor beta chains below, sequenced in a study of T cells in Graves' hyperthyroidism and ophthalmopathy. The investigators amplified TCR beta CDR3 regions from RNA transcripts. Using the HTBI primer set, a first-round RT-PCR was run on the TCR CDR3. TCRdb re-derived calls from the multiplex PCR reads in MiXCR, one entry per CDR3 protein. Of 650,000 to 750,000 distinct CDR3 sequences in the sample, about 14% are singletons; the top ten hold roughly a tenth. The sample comprised blood. The receptors were gathered from a woman in her late teens or twenties with Graves' hyperthyroidism.

As to this clonotype: A read error may be the cause here, since a much bigger clone is one base away. The V call is TRBV28, the J call TRBJ2-7; D is perhaps TRBD1 or TRBD2 (5 bases each). V shed 3 bases and J shed 5 bases, with 14 bases lying between them. This CDR3 contains 14 residues. In germline, CDR1 is MDHEN, CDR2 SYDVKM. The chain's CDR3 is CASSFLNRDDEQYF. As DNA, the CDR3 is TGTGCCAGCAGTTTCCTGAACCGGGACGACGAGCAGTACTTC.

This rearrangement joins TRBV3-1 to TRBJ2-3; 11 nucleotides agree with TRBD2. Losses at the gene ends were 0 bases for V and 2 bases for J; bases not matched to a gene: 4. Per the germline V gene, CDR1 is LGHDT and CDR2 is YNNKEL (reference sequence). The length of the CDR3 is 17 residues. In DNA form, the CDR3 reads TGTGCCAGCAGCCAAGATCTAGCGGGGGGTCTCACAGATACGCAGTATTTT. Translation gives CASSQDLAGGLTDTQYF.

This clonotype was seen at least ten times. V is TRBV20-1 and J is TRBJ2-1, with 7 positions matching TRBD2. The CDR3 has 16 amino acids. The junction had 12 bases not matched to a gene; V was cut back by 3 bases and J by 4 bases. Germline CDR1 is DFQATT and CDR2 is SNEGSKA (reference sequence). CDR3 in DNA: TGCAGTGCTAGGATTAGCGGGCGGCACAATTACAATGAGCAGTTCTTC. Translating it yields CSARISGRHNYNEQFF.

This sequence joins TRBV9 and TRBJ1-2; a weak D match, TRBD1 (5 bases). V gave up 0 bases and J gave up 2 bases, with 11 bases separating them. Germline values: CDR1 SGDLS, CDR2 YYNGEE. This CDR3 spans 15 amino acids. The CDR3 coding sequence is TGTGCCAGCAGCGTAGAAGGGGTGGCAAACTATGGCTACACCTTC. Translating it yields CASSVEGVANYGYTF.

The chain combines TRBV6-2 or TRBV6-3 with TRBJ1-1; D is uncertain. The length of the CDR3 is 14 residues. V was pared by 2 bases and J by 1 base, with 8 bases between. The germline V gene has CDR1 MNHEY and CDR2 SVGEGT. The CDR3 nucleotides are TGTGCCAGCAGTTACACGATCGGGAACACTGAAGCTTTCTTT. This translates into CASSYTIGNTEAFF.

This clonotype came up a few times. The V gene is TRBV5-5, the J gene TRBJ1-1; no firm D call. CDR1 is SGHKS, CDR2 YYEKEE, per germline (reference sequence). V was clipped by 4 bases and J by 3 bases, with 16 bases between them. The CDR3 has 15 residues. Here the CDR3 DNA reads TGTGCCAGCAGCAAACCTGGACGGTTAGACACTGAAGCTTTCTTT. The encoded protein is CASSKPGRLDTEAFF.

This clonotype was seen at least ten times. The chain links TRBV20-1 to TRBJ2-7; 7 bases agree with TRBD1. Germline-derived CDR1 and CDR2 are DFQATT and SNEGSKA (reference sequence). The CDR3 runs 14 residues. V was clipped by 0 bases and J by 3 bases; unmatched bases: 5. CDR3 nucleotides: TGCAGTGCTAGAGATGAAAGACAGGGCTACGAGCAGTACTTC. Its translation is CSARDERQGYEQYF.

J is TRBJ2-6 and V is TRBV7-2; TRBD1 aligns across 11 bases. CDR3 length: 18 amino acids. The germline V gene encodes CDR1 SGHTA and CDR2 FQGNSA. With V trimmed by 4 bases and J by 0 bases, 5 bases remained unmatched. The CDR3 sequence: CASSSGQGALSGANVLTF. The CDR3 nucleotides are TGTGCCAGCAGCTCTGGACAGGGGGCCCTCTCTGGGGCCAACGTCCTGACTTTC.

V and J are TRBV14 and TRBJ2-1, with D perhaps matching TRBD1 (6 bases). V lost 1 base and J 0 bases, leaving 13 bases between the germline ends. The CDR3 loop spans 17 amino acids. Germline values: CDR1 SGHDN, CDR2 FVKESK. The DNA for the CDR3 is TGTGCCAGCAGCCAAGCAGGGGCTAGCTACTCCTACAATGAGCAGTTCTTC. This gives the protein CASSQAGASYSYNEQFF. The full variable domain, with the rest looked up from reference TRBV14 and TRBJ2-1, is EAGVTQFPSHSVIEKGQTVTLRCDPISGHDNLYWYRRVMGKEIKFLLHFVKESKQDESGMPNNRFLAERTGGTYSTLKVQPAELEDSGVYFCASSQAGASYSYNEQFFGPGTRLTVL.

This clonotype was counted many times. The CDR3 is CSANQDSYEQYF. Here the CDR3 DNA reads TGCAGTGCAAATCAGGACTCCTACGAGCAGTACTTC. The rearrangement uses TRBV20-1 and TRBJ2-7, with no clear D. Germline CDR1 and CDR2: DFQATT and SNEGSKA (reference sequence). CDR3 length equals 12 residues. V was cut by 6 bases and J by 0 bases, with 9 bases left in between.

The V and J genes are TRBV20-1 and TRBJ1-1; TRBD1 is a possible D gene (6 bases). There are 13 residues in the CDR3. V was clipped by 5 bases and J by 10 bases, with 20 bases between them. The germline CDR1 and CDR2 sequences are DFQATT and SNEGSKA (reference sequence). In DNA, the CDR3 is TGCAGTGCTGCTCGGACAGACCCTAACGGAGCTTTCTTT. It specifies CSAARTDPNGAFF.

The chain couples TRBV4-1 to TRBJ1-5; no firm D call. The CDR3 runs 15 residues. Looked up from germline, CDR1 is MGHRA and CDR2 is YSYEKL. V was trimmed by 4 bases and J by 0 bases, leaving 10 bases between them. This CDR3 reads CASSRSEVSNQPQHF. CDR3 coding DNA: TGCGCCAGCAGCCGCTCCGAGGTTAGCAATCAGCCCCAGCATTTT.

CDR3 amino acids: CASSALQASTDTQYF. Written as DNA, the CDR3 is TGTGCCAGCAGCGCTCTCCAGGCTAGCACAGATACGCAGTATTTT. The rearrangement joins TRBV7-2 to TRBJ2-3; D unresolved. Trimming pared 5 bases from V and 0 bases from J, leaving 12 bases between. CDR1 is SGHTA, CDR2 FQGNSA, per germline. The CDR3 covers 15 residues.

This sequence joins TRBV9 and TRBJ1-6; D not resolved. Germline CDR1 is SGDLS and CDR2 is YYNGEE. This CDR3 has 13 amino acids. The germline V and J ends were trimmed by 0 bases and 10 bases, with 8 bases remaining between them. The CDR3 DNA follows: TGTGCCAGCAGCGTAGCTCCACAGTCACCCCTCCACTTT. Protein product: CASSVAPQSPLHF.

A word on this clonotype: Just one base apart from a much larger clone, this may be a read error. The gene calls are TRBV28 and TRBJ2-1; D gene ambiguous. Germline CDR1 MDHEN, CDR2 SYDVKM. This CDR3 has 15 amino acids. Trimming shortened V by 11 bases and J by 3 bases, and 20 bases separated the two germline ends. CDR3 nucleotides: TGTGCCGCCCGAAGCCACACGAGCCACTACAATGAGCAGTTCTTC. It codes for CAARSHTSHYNEQFF.

This clonotype was detected only a few times. This chain uses TRBV7-9 with TRBJ2-1, with 9 bases lining up with TRBD1. The CDR3 extends over 16 amino acids. Germline trimming cut 6 bases from V and 5 bases from J; bases unmatched to any gene: 11. In germline, CDR1 is SEHNR, CDR2 FQNEAQ (reference sequence). The chain's CDR3 is CASRDAGTGINNEQFF. CDR3 in DNA: TGTGCCAGCAGGGATGCCGGGACAGGGATAAACAATGAGCAGTTCTTC.